The clone carrying this T cell receptor beta chain has ten or more counts. Its antigen is as yet unknown. Germline values: CDR1 MDHEN, CDR2 SYDVKM. The CDR3 runs 14 residues. Between the trimmed V and J ends, which lost 3 bases and 6 bases, there was a span of 14 bases. For ophthalmopathy patients, the Clinical Activity Score was at least 3 and the NOSPECS grade at least 4; duration was under 3 months. The diagnoses drew upon clinical symptoms, serum thyroxine and TRAb, thyroid ultrasound and orbital computed tomography. The CDR3 regions of TCR beta were amplified from RNA transcripts. First-round RT-PCR with HTBI primers amplified the TCR CDR3 region. MiXCR was run by TCRdb on the multiplex PCR reads, yielding one entry per CDR3 protein. The repertoire holds more than 300,000 distinct CDR3 sequences, about 18% seen once, with roughly two fifths in the top ten. This record belongs to a study of T cells in Graves' hyperthyroidism and ophthalmopathy. Study details: Peripheral blood collection took place at initial diagnosis, before any treatment. Whole-study results and caveats: Ophthalmopathy, as predicted by the model, came a median 6.5 months after the prediction.

The J gene is TRBJ1-2, the V gene TRBV28; D is unclear. The receptor comes from a man between 18 and 35 years old with Graves' ophthalmopathy. The sample taken for sequencing was blood. The CDR3 DNA reads as TGTGCCAGCAGTTTGTACCAACAGTTGAATGGCTACACCTTC. Encoded protein: CASSLYQQLNGYTF.